These 14 T cell receptor beta chains came from one sample sequenced in a study of T cell repertoires in cytomegalovirus infection. These TCRs' antigens remain unknown. A single record per CDR3 protein comes from TCRdb applying MiXCR to the reads. The sample has 200,000 or so distinct CDR3 sequences; around 40% are singletons. The material sequenced was CD8+ T cells from cultured PBMCs, taken from culture after CMV antigen stimulation. The source is a human donor in good health (CMV status not recorded). Some clones in this sample may be carry-over from other donors' samples.

This clonotype has more than one count but fewer than ten. The rearrangement links TRBV7-9 to TRBJ2-2; D gene ambiguous. Germline V gene sequence: CDR1 SEHNR, CDR2 FQNEAQ (reference sequence). V lost 0 bases, J lost 0 bases, and 5 bases lay in between. This CDR3 comprises 15 residues. The CDR3 DNA follows: TGTGCCAGCAGCTTAGCGCAGGCGAACACCGGGGAGCTGTTTTTT. Protein: CASSLAQANTGELFF. Full variable domain (rest looked up from reference TRBV7-9 and TRBJ2-2): DTGVSQNPRHKITKRGQNVTFRCDPISEHNRLYWYRQTLGQGPEFLTYFQNEAQLEKSRLLSDRFSAERPKGSFSTLEIQRTEQGDSAMYLCASSLAQANTGELFFGEGSRLTVL.

The chain combines TRBV7-3 with TRBJ2-5; tentatively, D is TRBD1 (6 bases). CDR1 is SGHTA and CDR2 is FQGTGA in the germline V gene. The CDR3 contains 17 residues. Trimming took 4 bases from V and 3 from J, leaving 21 bases between them. The CDR3 DNA is TGTGCCAGCAGCTCCGAAACAGGGCATACCTACAAAGAGACCCAGTACTTC. It codes for CASSSETGHTYKETQYF.

A remark on this clonotype: At one boundary the junction diverges from the germline segment, which might be a read error. The gene calls are TRBV7-2 and TRBJ1-1; D not resolved. Germline assignment: CDR1 SGHTA and CDR2 FQGNSA. The CDR3 is made up of 15 amino acids. The CDR3 loop reads CASSPLNNGGGDACF. In DNA form, the CDR3 reads TGTGCCAGCAGCCCACTAAACAATGGAGGCGGTGATGCTTGCTTT.

This clonotype has a handful of counts. CDR3 in DNA: TGTGCCAGCAGCTTAGTGCGGGAGGGCCAAGATACGCAGTATTTT. Translating gives CASSLVREGQDTQYF. The rearrangement uses TRBV11-2 and TRBJ2-3, with 9 bases identical to TRBD2. The germline gives CDR1 SGHAT, CDR2 FQNNGV. This CDR3 is built from 15 residues. J gave up 5 bases and V 1 base, and 4 bases lay outside the gene matches. The variable domain in full, with the rest retrieved from reference TRBV11-2 and TRBJ2-3, is EAGVAQSPRYKIIEKRQSVAFWCNPISGHATLYWYQQILGQGPKLLIQFQNNGVVDDSQLPKDRFSAERLKGVDSTLKIQPAKLEDSAVYLCASSLVREGQDTQYFGPGTRLTVL.

This clonotype was observed a few times. The rearrangement links TRBV18 to TRBJ2-1, with no clear D. The CDR3 spans 13 residues. V was trimmed by 3 bases and J by 10 bases, leaving 13 bases between them. Germline V gives CDR1 KGHSH, CDR2 LQKENI. The CDR3, as DNA: TGTGCCAGCTCACCCAGCCAGGCTCCCGAGCAGTTCTTC. Translated, it gives CASSPSQAPEQFF.

The chain combines TRBV5-4 with TRBJ2-7; D is possibly TRBD1 (6 bases). V lost 3 bases to trimming and J lost 1 base, with 17 bases between them. Germline V CDR1 and CDR2: SGHNT, YYREEE (reference sequence). CDR3 size: 16 residues. CDR3 sequence reads: CASSSSTGIWSYEQYF. The CDR3 nucleotides read TGTGCCAGCAGCTCCTCCACAGGGATTTGGTCCTACGAGCAGTACTTC.

The chain has TRBV7-8 and TRBJ2-1, with 15 positions matching TRBD2. Germline CDR1 and CDR2: SGHVS and FQNEAQ. This CDR3 region has 18 residues. V was pared by 5 bases and J by 0 bases, with 5 bases of the junction left unmatched. The CDR3 DNA sequence: TGTGCCAGCAGCATGGGACTAGCGGGGGGACGCTCCTACAATGAGCAGTTCTTC. This codes for CASSMGLAGGRSYNEQFF.

This clonotype was counted at least ten times. This chain uses TRBV28 with TRBJ1-2; D not resolved. The V end lost 10 bases, the J end lost 2 bases, and 11 bases lay between the germline ends. The CDR3 has 12 amino acids. CDR1 MDHEN and CDR2 SYDVKM come from the germline V gene. The CDR3 nucleotides are TGTGCCACCTGGACGGCAAACTATGGCTACACCTTC. It specifies CATWTANYGYTF.

The chain joins TRBV7-6 to TRBJ2-1, with D possibly being TRBD2 (5 bases). Germline V gene data show CDR1 as SGHVS and CDR2 as FNYEAQ. The CDR3 consists of 15 residues. Between the trimmed V and J ends, which lost 6 bases and 8 bases, there was a span of 20 bases. The CDR3 DNA is TGTGCCAGCAGTCCGCCCGGGAAAGGAGCCGATGAGCAGTTCTTC. Protein product: CASSPPGKGADEQFF.

This chain connects TRBV7-8 to TRBJ1-2; 8 bases agree with TRBD1. The CDR3 sequence is 16 residues long. The V gene end was trimmed by 1 base and the J gene end by 3 bases; junction bases not matched to a gene: 7. Germline CDR1 is SGHVS and CDR2 is FQNEAQ. This chain's CDR3 is CASSLEVAGGDYGYTF. DNA for the CDR3: TGTGCCAGCAGCTTAGAGGTGGCAGGGGGCGACTATGGCTACACCTTC.

J is TRBJ2-5 and V is TRBV6-5; the D gene is possibly TRBD2 (6 bases). V gave up 0 bases and J gave up 4 bases, with 9 bases separating them. The CDR3 has 14 amino acids. Per germline, CDR1 MNHEY and CDR2 SVGAGI. The CDR3 reads CASSYSVEGETQYF. DNA of the CDR3: TGTGCCAGCAGTTACTCGGTGGAGGGAGAGACCCAGTACTTC.

The chain carries TRBV2 and TRBJ2-1, with D unclear. Germline loops: CDR1 SNHLY, CDR2 FYNNEI. The CDR3 loop spans 16 amino acids. The V gene lost 6 bases and the J gene lost 4 bases, with 19 bases spanning the gap. The DNA of the CDR3 is TGTGCCAGCAGGGCCGCCCGCGGTGGGAAGTACAATGAGCAGTTCTTC. The encoded protein is CASRAARGGKYNEQFF.

This chain links TRBV11-2 with TRBJ1-1; perhaps TRBD1 as D (5 bases). The CDR3 consists of 17 residues. The germline V gene has CDR1 SGHAT and CDR2 FQNNGV. With 3 bases removed from V and 7 bases from J, the gap between germline ends came to 24 bases. CDR3 in DNA: TGTGCCAGCAGCTTCTGGACAAGGGAGGTTATGTTTGTTGAAGCTTTCTTT. Protein product: CASSFWTREVMFVEAFF.

This clonotype was counted a single time. This chain links TRBV7-4 with TRBJ2-1; 8 bases match TRBD1. This CDR3 comprises 17 residues. Germline-derived CDR1 and CDR2 are SGHVT and SQSDAQ. Trimming took 2 bases from V and 4 from J; bases not matched to a gene: 10. CDR3 region: CASSLIVGQGAYNEQFF. CDR3 in DNA: TGTGCCAGCAGCTTAATTGTCGGCCAGGGGGCTTACAATGAGCAGTTCTTC.